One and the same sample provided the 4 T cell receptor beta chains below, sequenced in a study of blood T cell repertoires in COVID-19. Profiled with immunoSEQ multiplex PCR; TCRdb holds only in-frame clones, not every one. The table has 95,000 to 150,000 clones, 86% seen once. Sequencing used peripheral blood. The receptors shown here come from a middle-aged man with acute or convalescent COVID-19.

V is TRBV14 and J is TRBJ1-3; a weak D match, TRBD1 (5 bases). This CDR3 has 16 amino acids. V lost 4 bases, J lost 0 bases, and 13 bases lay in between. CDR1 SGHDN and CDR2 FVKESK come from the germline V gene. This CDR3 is CASSPSGLVSGNTIYF. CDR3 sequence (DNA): TGTGCCAGCAGCCCCTCGGGACTCGTCTCTGGAAACACCATATATTTT.

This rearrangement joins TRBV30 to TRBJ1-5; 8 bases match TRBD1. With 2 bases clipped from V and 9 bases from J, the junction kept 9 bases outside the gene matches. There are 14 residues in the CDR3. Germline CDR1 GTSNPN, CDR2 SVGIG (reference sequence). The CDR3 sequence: CAWSRTGGLGPQHF. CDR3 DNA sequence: TGTGCCTGGAGTCGTACAGGGGGGTTGGGGCCCCAGCATTTT. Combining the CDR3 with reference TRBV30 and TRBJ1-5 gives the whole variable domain SQTIHQWPATLVQPVGSPLSLECTVEGTSNPNLYWYRQAAGRGLQLLFYSVGIGQISSEVPQNLSASRPQDRQFILSSKKLLLSDSGFYLCAWSRTGGLGPQHFGDGTRLSIL.

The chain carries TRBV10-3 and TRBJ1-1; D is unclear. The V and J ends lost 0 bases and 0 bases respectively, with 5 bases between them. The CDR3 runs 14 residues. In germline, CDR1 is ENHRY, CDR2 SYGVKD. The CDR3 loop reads CAISESRVNTEAFF. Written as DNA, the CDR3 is TGTGCCATCAGTGAGTCGCGAGTGAACACTGAAGCTTTCTTT.

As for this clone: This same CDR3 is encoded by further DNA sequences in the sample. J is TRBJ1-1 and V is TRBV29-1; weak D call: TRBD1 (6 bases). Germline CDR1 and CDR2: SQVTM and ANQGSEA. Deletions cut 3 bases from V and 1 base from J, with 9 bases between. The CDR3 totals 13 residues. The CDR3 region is CSVDGGSNTEAFF. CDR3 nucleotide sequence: TGCAGCGTTGATGGGGGCTCGAACACTGAAGCTTTCTTT.